Sequencing of this T cell receptor beta chain was carried out in a study of blood T cell repertoires in COVID-19. Looking at the study overall: The samples span acute and convalescent COVID-19 from the United States, Italy and Spain.

This table comes from immunoSEQ multiplex PCR, and its TCRdb copy is limited to in-frame clones, with some not included. The repertoire holds 95,000 to 110,000 clones, with almost 90% as singletons. The CDR3 is 12 residues long. Trimming shortened V by 2 bases and J by 14 bases, and 13 bases separated the two germline ends. Germline assignment: CDR1 SNHLY and CDR2 FYNNEI. The V gene is TRBV2, the J gene TRBJ2-1; possible D gene TRBD2, 6 bases. This clonotype originated in a human donor in a cohort sampled during active COVID-19. The sequencing input was peripheral blood. As DNA, the CDR3 is TGTGCCAGCAGTGAAACGAGGGGAGGAAAGTTCTTC. This sequence encodes CASSETRGGKFF.